This paragraph reports one TCR beta chain. With 6 bases removed from V and 0 bases from J, the gap between germline ends came to 26 bases. The CDR3 contains 19 residues. CDR1 is MNHEY, CDR2 SVGEGT, per germline. These data belong to a study of blood T cell repertoires in COVID-19. Study details: Specimens from acute and convalescent COVID-19 originated in the United States, Italy and Spain. Sample material is recorded as cDNA or gDNA derived from T cells, B-cell-depleted T cells, or PBMCs.

In the original workflow: Amplification with reference gene primers provided the estimates of nucleated cell counts. The assay was immunoSEQ multiplex PCR, and TCRdb's table has in-frame clones only and misses some. V, J and clone size reflect that table, while D and trimming were determined from the DNA. There are roughly 700,000 clones in the sample; approximately 90% occur only once, and roughly 0.25% lies in the top ten. J is TRBJ1-2 and V is TRBV6-2 or TRBV6-3; the D gene is possibly TRBD1 (6 bases). The sample comprised peripheral blood. The source is a woman aged 18-30 years with acute or convalescent COVID-19. This CDR3 reads CASSTKGVRGSFPNYGYTF. The CDR3 DNA reads as TGTGCCAGCAGCACTAAAGGGGTCAGGGGCTCTTTCCCTAACTATGGCTACACCTTC.